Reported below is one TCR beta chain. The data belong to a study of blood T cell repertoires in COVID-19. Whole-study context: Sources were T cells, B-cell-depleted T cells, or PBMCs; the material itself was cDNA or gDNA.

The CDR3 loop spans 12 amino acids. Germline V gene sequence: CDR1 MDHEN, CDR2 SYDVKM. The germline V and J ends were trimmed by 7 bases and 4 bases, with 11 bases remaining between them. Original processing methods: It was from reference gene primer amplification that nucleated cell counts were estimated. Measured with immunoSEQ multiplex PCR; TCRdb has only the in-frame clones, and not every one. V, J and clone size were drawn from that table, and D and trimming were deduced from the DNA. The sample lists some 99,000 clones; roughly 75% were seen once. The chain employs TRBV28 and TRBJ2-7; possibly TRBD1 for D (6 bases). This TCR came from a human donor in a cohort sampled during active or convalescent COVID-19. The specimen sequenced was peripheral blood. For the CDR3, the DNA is TGTGCCAGCAAAACTGGACAGTACGAGCAGTACTTC. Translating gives CASKTGQYEQYF.